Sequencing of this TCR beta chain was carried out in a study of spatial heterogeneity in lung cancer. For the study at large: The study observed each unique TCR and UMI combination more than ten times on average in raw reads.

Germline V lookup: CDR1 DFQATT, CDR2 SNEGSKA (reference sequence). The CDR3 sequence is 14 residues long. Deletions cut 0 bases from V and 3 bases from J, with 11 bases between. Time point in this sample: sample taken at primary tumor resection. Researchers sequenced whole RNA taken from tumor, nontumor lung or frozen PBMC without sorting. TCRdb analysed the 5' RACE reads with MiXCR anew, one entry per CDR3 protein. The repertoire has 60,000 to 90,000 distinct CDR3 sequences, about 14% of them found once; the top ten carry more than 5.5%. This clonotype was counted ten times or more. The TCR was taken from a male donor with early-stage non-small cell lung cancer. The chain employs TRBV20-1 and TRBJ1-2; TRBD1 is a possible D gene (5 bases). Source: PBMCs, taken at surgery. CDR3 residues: CSARDSDRYYGYTF. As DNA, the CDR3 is TGCAGTGCTAGAGATTCCGACAGATACTATGGCTACACCTTC.